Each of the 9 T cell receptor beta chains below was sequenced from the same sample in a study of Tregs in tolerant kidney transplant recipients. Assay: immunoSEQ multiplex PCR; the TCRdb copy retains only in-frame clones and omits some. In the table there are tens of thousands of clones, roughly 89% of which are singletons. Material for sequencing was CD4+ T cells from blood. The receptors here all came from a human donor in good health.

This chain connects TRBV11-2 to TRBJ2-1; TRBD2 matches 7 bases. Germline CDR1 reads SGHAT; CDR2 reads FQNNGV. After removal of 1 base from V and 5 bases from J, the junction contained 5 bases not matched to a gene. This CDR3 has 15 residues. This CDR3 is CASSLGGGQNNEQFF. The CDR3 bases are TGTGCCAGCAGCTTAGGGGGGGGTCAAAACAATGAGCAGTTCTTC.

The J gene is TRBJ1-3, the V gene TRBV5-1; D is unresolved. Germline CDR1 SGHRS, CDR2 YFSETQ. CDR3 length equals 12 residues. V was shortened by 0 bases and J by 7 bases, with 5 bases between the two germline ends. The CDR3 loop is CASSLAGNTIYF. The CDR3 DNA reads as TGCGCCAGCAGCTTGGCCGGGAACACCATATATTTT.

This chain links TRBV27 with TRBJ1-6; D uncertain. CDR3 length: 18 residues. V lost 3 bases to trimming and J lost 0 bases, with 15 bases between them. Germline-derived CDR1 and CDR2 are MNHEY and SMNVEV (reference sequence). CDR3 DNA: TGTGCCAGCAGTTTCCGGACGGACTCCAGCTCCTATAATTCACCCCTCCACTTT. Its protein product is CASSFRTDSSSYNSPLHF.

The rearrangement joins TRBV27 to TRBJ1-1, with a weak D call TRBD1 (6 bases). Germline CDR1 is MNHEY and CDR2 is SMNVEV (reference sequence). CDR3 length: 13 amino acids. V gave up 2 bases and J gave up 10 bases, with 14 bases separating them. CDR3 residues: CASSLRQERVAFF. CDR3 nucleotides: TGTGCCAGCAGTTTACGACAGGAACGGGTAGCTTTCTTT.

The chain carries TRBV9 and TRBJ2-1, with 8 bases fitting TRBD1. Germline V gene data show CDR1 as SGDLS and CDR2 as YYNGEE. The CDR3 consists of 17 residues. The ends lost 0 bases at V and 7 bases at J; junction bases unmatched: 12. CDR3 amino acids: CASSVESLAGQVNEQFF. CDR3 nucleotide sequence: TGTGCCAGCAGCGTAGAATCCCTTGCGGGACAGGTTAATGAGCAGTTCTTC.

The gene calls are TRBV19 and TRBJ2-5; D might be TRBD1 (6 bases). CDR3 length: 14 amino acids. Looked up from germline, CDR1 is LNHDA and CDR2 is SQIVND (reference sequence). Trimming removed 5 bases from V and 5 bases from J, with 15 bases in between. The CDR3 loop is CASSSPGQGETQYF. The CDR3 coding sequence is TGTGCCAGTAGTTCTCCGGGACAAGGGGAGACCCAGTACTTC.

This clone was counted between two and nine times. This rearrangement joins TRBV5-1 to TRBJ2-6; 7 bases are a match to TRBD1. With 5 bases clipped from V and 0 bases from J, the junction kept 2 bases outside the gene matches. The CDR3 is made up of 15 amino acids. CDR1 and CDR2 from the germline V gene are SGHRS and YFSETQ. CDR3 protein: CASSYRGSGANVLTF. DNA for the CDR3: TGCGCCAGCAGTTACAGGGGCTCTGGGGCCAACGTCCTGACTTTC. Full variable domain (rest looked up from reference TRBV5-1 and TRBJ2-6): KAGVTQTPRYLIKTRGQQVTLSCSPISGHRSVSWYQQTPGQGLQFLFEYFSETQRNKGNFPGRFSGRQFSNSRSEMNVSTLELGDSALYLCASSYRGSGANVLTFGAGSRLTVL.

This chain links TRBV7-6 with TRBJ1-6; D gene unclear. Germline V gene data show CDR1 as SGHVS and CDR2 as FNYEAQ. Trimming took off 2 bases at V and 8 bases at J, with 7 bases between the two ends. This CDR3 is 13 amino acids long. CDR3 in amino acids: CASSLSRHSPLHF. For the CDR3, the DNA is TGTGCCAGCAGCTTATCTCGGCATTCACCCCTCCACTTT.

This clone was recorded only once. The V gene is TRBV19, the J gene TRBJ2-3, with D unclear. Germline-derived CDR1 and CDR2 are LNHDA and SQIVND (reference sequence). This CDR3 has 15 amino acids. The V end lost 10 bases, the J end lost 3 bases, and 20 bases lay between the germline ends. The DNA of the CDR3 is TGTGCCACCCTTAGTAATGGGGTTGGGACAGATACGCAGTATTTT. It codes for CATLSNGVGTDTQYF.